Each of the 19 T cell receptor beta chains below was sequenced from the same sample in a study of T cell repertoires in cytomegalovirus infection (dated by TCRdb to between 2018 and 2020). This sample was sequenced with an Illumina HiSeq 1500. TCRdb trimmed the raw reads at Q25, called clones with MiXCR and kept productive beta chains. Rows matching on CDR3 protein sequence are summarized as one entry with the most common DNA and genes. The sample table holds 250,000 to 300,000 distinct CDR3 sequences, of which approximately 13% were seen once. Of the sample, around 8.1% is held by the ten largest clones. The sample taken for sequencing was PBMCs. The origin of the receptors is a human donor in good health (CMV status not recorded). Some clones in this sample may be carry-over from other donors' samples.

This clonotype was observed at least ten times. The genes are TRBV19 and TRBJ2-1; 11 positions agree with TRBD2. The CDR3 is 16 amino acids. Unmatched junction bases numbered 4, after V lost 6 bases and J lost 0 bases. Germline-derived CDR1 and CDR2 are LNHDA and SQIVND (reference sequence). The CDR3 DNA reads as TGTGCCAGTAGCACACTAGCGGGAGCCTCCTACAATGAGCAGTTCTTC. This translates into CASSTLAGASYNEQFF.

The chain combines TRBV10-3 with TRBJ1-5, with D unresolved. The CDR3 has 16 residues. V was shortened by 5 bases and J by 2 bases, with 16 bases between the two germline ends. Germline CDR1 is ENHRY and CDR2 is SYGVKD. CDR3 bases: TGTGCCATCAGTAAAGAGGTAGGCTCGGGCAATCAGCCCCAGCATTTT. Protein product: CAISKEVGSGNQPQHF.

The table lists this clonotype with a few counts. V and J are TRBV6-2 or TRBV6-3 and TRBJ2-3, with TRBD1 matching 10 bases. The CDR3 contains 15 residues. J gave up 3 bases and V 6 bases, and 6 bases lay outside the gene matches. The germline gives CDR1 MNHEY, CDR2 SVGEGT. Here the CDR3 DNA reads TGTGCCAGCAGAGCCGACAGGGGGCGGACAGATACGCAGTATTTT. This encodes CASRADRGRTDTQYF.

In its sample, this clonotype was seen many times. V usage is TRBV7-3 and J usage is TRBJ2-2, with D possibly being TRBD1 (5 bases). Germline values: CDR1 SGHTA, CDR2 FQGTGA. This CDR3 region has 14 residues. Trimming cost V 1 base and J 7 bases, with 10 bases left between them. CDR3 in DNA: TGTGCCAGCAGCTTAAGGCAGGGTCTCGGGGAGCTGTTTTTT. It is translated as CASSLRQGLGELFF.

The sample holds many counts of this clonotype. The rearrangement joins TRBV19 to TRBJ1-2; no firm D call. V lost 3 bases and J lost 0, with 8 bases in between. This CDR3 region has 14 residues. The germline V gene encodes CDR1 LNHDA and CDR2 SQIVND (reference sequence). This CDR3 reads CASSIGRTNYGYTF. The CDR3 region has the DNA TGTGCCAGTAGTATCGGCCGGACTAACTATGGCTACACCTTC. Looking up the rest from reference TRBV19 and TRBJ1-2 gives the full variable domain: DGGITQSPKYLFRKEGQNVTLSCEQNLNHDAMYWYRQDPGQGLRLIYYSQIVNDFQKGDIAEGYSVSREKKESFPLTVTSAQKNPTAFYLCASSIGRTNYGYTFGSGTRLTVV.

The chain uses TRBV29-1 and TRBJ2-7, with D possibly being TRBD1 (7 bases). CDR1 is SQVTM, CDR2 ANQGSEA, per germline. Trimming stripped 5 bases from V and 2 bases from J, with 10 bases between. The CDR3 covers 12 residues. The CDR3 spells CSVQGGPYEQYF. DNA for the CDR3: TGCAGCGTTCAGGGGGGTCCCTACGAGCAGTACTTC.

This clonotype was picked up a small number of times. The CDR3 sequence: CAISRKGENEAFF. CDR3 nucleotide sequence: TGTGCCATCAGCAGAAAGGGGGAAAATGAAGCTTTCTTT. The chain has TRBV10-3 and TRBJ1-1, with a tentative D call TRBD1 (6 bases). This CDR3 contains 13 residues. Trimming removed 6 bases at V and 7 bases at J, with 15 bases between. The germline gives CDR1 ENHRY, CDR2 SYGVKD.

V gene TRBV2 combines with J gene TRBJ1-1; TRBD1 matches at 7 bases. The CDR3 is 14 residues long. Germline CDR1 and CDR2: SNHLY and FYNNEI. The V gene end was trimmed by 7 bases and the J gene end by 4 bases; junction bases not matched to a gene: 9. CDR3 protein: CASIEDRFATEAFF. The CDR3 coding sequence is TGTGCCAGCATTGAGGACAGGTTTGCCACTGAAGCTTTCTTT.

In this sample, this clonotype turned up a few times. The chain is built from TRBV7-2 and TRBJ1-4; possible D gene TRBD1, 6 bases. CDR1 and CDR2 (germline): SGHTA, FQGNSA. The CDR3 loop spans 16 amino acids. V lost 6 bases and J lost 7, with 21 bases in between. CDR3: CASSGGAGAGGEKLFF. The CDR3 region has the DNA TGTGCCAGCAGTGGAGGTGCAGGGGCTGGGGGTGAAAAACTGTTTTTT.

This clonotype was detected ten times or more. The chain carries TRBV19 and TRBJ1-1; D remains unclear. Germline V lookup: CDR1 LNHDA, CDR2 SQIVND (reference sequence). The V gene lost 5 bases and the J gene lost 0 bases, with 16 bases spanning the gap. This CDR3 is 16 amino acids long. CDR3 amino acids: CASSPRSRRMNTEAFF. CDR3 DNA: TGTGCCAGTAGTCCGCGGTCCAGGAGAATGAACACTGAAGCTTTCTTT.

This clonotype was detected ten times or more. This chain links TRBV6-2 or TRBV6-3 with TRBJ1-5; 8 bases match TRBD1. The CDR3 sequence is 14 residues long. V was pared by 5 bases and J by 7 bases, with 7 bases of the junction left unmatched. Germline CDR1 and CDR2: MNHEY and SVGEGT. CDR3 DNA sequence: TGTGCCAGCAGTCACGGACAGGGACGGCAGCCCCAGCATTTT. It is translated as CASSHGQGRQPQHF.

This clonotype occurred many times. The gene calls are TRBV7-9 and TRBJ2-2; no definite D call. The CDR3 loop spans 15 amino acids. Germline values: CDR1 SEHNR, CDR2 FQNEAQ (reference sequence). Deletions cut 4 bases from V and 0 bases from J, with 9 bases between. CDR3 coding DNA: TGTGCCAGCAGCTCCCCCGCGGCGAACACCGGGGAGCTGTTTTTT. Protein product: CASSSPAANTGELFF.

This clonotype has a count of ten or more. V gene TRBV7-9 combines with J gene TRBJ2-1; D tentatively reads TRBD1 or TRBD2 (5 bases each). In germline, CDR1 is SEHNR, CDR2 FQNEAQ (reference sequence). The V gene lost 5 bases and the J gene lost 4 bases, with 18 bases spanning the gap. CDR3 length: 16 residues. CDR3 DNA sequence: TGTGCCAGCAGCCCTCCGGGACCTCGACTGTACAATGAGCAGTTCTTC. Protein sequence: CASSPPGPRLYNEQFF.

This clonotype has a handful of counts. For the CDR3, the DNA is TGCGCCAGCAGCGATTACAGCGGGGGGGCTGGCACCGGGGAGCTGTTTTTT. Residues: CASSDYSGGAGTGELFF. The gene calls are TRBV5-1 and TRBJ2-2; 10 bases fit TRBD2. V lost 4 bases and J lost 4; bases outside the gene matches: 10. The CDR3 runs to 17 residues. Germline CDR1 reads SGHRS; CDR2 reads YFSETQ.

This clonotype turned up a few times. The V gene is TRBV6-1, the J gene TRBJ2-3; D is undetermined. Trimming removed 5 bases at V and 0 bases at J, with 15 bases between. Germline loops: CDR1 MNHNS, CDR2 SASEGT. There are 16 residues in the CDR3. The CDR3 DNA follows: TGTGCCAGCAGTTGGGCCGTGACTCCTAGCACAGATACGCAGTATTTT. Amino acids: CASSWAVTPSTDTQYF.

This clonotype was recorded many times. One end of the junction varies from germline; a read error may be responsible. The CDR3 nucleotides read TGTGCCACCAGCAGAGGGCGGGAATCCTACCATGAGCAGTTCTTC. It codes for CATSRGRESYHEQFF. V is TRBV15 and J is TRBJ2-1; a weak D match, TRBD2 (6 bases). The germline V gene encodes CDR1 LNHNV and CDR2 YYDKDF (reference sequence). The CDR3 sequence is 15 residues long.

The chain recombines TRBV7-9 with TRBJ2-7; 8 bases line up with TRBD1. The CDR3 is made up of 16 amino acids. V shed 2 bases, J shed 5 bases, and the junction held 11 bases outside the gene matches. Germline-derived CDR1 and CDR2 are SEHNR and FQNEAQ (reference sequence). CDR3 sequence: CASSLRTGLARNEQYF. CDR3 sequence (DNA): TGTGCCAGCAGCTTAAGGACAGGGCTGGCGCGTAACGAGCAGTACTTC.

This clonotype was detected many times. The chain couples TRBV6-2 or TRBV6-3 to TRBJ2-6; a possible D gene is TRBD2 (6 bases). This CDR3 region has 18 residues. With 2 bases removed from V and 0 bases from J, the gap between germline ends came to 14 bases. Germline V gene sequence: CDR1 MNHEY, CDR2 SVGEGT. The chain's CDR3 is CASSYDAWGLSGANVLTF. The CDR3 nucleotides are TGTGCCAGCAGTTACGATGCATGGGGACTCTCTGGGGCCAACGTCCTGACTTTC.

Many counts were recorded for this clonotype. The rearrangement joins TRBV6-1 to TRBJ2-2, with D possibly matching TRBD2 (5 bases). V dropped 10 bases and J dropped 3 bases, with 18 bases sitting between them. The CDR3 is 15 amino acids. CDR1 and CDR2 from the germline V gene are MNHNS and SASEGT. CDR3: CATPRISGDTGELFF. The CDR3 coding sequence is TGTGCCACCCCGAGAATCAGCGGAGACACCGGGGAGCTGTTTTTT.